Each of the 26 T cell receptor beta chains below was sequenced from the same sample in a study of T cell repertoires in cytomegalovirus infection. These receptors have no known antigen. TCRdb called the reads again in MiXCR, with one record for every CDR3 protein. The data contain 150,000 or so distinct CDR3 sequences, approximately 30% of them singletons. The material sequenced was CD8+ T cells from cultured PBMCs, taken from culture after CMV antigen stimulation. The receptors derive from a human donor in good health (CMV status not recorded). Some clones in this sample may be carry-over from other donors' samples.

This chain joins TRBV2 and TRBJ2-7; 7 bases match TRBD1. The CDR3 sequence is 13 residues long. After removal of 11 bases from V and 0 bases from J, the junction contained 7 bases not matched to a gene. Per the germline V gene, CDR1 is SNHLY and CDR2 is FYNNEI. DNA of the CDR3: TGTGCCTCCTCCGGGACAGACTCCTACGAGCAGTACTTC. Its protein product is CASSGTDSYEQYF. The variable domain in full, with the rest retrieved from reference TRBV2 and TRBJ2-7, is EPEVTQTPSHQVTQMGQEVILRCVPISNHLYFYWYRQILGQKVEFLVSFYNNEISEKSEIFDDQFSVERPDGSNFTLKIRSTKLEDSAMYFCASSGTDSYEQYFGPGTRLTVT.

A few counts support this clonotype. The chain recombines TRBV19 with TRBJ1-1; D not resolved. The CDR3 contains 10 residues. Trimming cost V 6 bases and J 7 bases, with 6 bases left between them. CDR1 is LNHDA, CDR2 SQIVND, per germline (reference sequence). The CDR3 nucleotides read TGTGCCAGTAGGGCTAGTGAAGCTTTCTTT. It codes for CASRASEAFF.

Comment on this clonotype: A much larger clone is a single base away; this may be a read error. This sequence joins TRBV28 and TRBJ2-5; D remains ambiguous. Germline V gene lookup returns CDR1 MDHEN and CDR2 SYDVKM. The CDR3 spans 14 residues. This CDR3 is CARSLTLDQETQYF. CDR3 DNA: TGTGCCCGCAGTTTAACCCTTGACCAAGAGACCCAGTACTTC.

V is TRBV6-2 or TRBV6-3 and J is TRBJ2-5; 11 nucleotides line up with TRBD2. The germline gives CDR1 MNHEY, CDR2 SVGEGT. CDR3 length: 16 amino acids. After removal of 5 bases from V and 1 base from J, the junction contained 6 bases not matched to a gene. The CDR3 bases are TGTGCCAGCAGTCCTACTAGCGGGGGCTTCCAAGAGACCCAGTACTTC. Encoded protein: CASSPTSGGFQETQYF.

This clonotype was observed many times. The CDR3 coding sequence is TGTGCCAGTGGGGGACTAGGGACCAATGAGCAGTTCTTC. It yields the protein CASGGLGTNEQFF. The chain joins TRBV7-9 to TRBJ2-1; 8 bases agree with TRBD2. V shed 9 bases, J shed 6 bases, and the junction held 7 bases outside the gene matches. CDR1 SEHNR and CDR2 FQNEAQ come from the germline V gene (reference sequence). This CDR3 comprises 13 residues.

This sequence joins TRBV10-3 and TRBJ2-7, with D possibly being TRBD2 (5 bases). Trimming stripped 2 bases from V and 1 base from J, with 9 bases between. Germline assignment: CDR1 ENHRY and CDR2 SYGVKD. CDR3 size: 14 residues. The CDR3 bases are TGTGCCATCAGTGAGACGGACTCATCCTACGAGCAGTACTTC. Residues: CAISETDSSYEQYF.

This clonotype has just a few counts. This chain connects TRBV28 to TRBJ2-7, with D unclear. The CDR3 runs to 14 residues. Deletions cut 3 bases from V and 0 bases from J, with 9 bases between. Germline V CDR1 and CDR2: MDHEN, SYDVKM. CDR3 protein: CASSLAVSSYEQYF. CDR3 DNA: TGTGCCAGCAGTTTGGCTGTTAGCTCCTACGAGCAGTACTTC.

The J gene is TRBJ2-5, the V gene TRBV6-5; no clear D. Germline V gene sequence: CDR1 MNHEY, CDR2 SVGAGI. V dropped 0 bases and J dropped 5 bases, with 13 bases sitting between them. This CDR3 contains 15 residues. CDR3 sequence: CASSYSNGALETQYF. CDR3 DNA: TGTGCCAGCAGTTACTCGAATGGCGCTCTCGAGACCCAGTACTTC.

The genes are TRBV28 and TRBJ1-2; D is undetermined. The CDR3 runs to 12 residues. From germline, CDR1 is MDHEN and CDR2 SYDVKM. The DNA for the CDR3 is TGTGCAACGGAGATCCCTAACTATGGCTACACCTTC. It specifies CATEIPNYGYTF.

The chain is built from TRBV28 and TRBJ1-2; 10 nucleotides agree with TRBD1. The CDR3 is 15 amino acids. The germline gives CDR1 MDHEN, CDR2 SYDVKM. V lost 3 bases and J lost 6; bases outside the gene matches: 7. The CDR3 sequence is CASSFVDRGPDGYTF. The DNA of the CDR3 is TGTGCCAGCAGTTTTGTTGACAGGGGGCCCGATGGCTACACCTTC.

This clonotype turned up a few times. V is TRBV27 and J is TRBJ2-1; D remains unclear. The V and J ends lost 8 bases and 6 bases respectively, with 11 bases between them. The CDR3 loop spans 12 amino acids. Germline-derived CDR1 and CDR2 are MNHEY and SMNVEV (reference sequence). Written as DNA, the CDR3 is TGTGCCAGCTCCCCACAGCCCAATGAGCAGTTCTTC. Protein: CASSPQPNEQFF.

This clonotype was detected only once. The CDR3 region has the DNA TGTGCCAGCAGCCAAAGAGGCAGGGGCGTATGGGACACTGAAGCTTTCTTT. As protein: CASSQRGRGVWDTEAFF. The chain is built from TRBV14 and TRBJ1-1; TRBD1 is a possible D gene (6 bases). Trimming took off 2 bases at V and 3 bases at J, with 19 bases between the two ends. CDR3 length: 17 residues. The germline gives CDR1 SGHDN, CDR2 FVKESK.

In its sample, this clonotype was seen many times. The chain couples TRBV7-8 to TRBJ1-1; tentative D call: TRBD1 (5 bases). In germline, CDR1 is SGHVS, CDR2 FQNEAQ. V was clipped by 2 bases and J by 8 bases, with 12 bases between them. The CDR3 contains 13 residues. The CDR3 loop reads CASSLYGSGEAFF. The CDR3 bases are TGTGCCAGCAGCTTATACGGGTCAGGGGAAGCTTTCTTT.

Ten or more counts support this clonotype. This chain connects TRBV7-6 to TRBJ2-1; TRBD2 agrees at 8 bases. This CDR3 comprises 15 residues. CDR1 is SGHVS, CDR2 FNYEAQ, per germline. The junction had 6 bases not matched to a gene; V was cut back by 5 bases and J by 3 bases. The CDR3 DNA reads as TGTGCCAGCAGCACCTCGGGGGGGGACTACAATGAGCAGTTCTTC. The encoded protein is CASSTSGGDYNEQFF.

A word on this clonotype: At one of its ends the junction is not consistent with the germline gene, which may arise from a read error. The V gene is TRBV28, the J gene TRBJ2-3, with D unclear. The CDR3 sequence is 14 residues long. The germline gives CDR1 MDHEN, CDR2 SYDVKM. The CDR3: CAISPARFTDTQYF. CDR3 DNA: TGTGCCATCAGTCCCGCAAGGTTCACAGATACGCAGTATTTT.

This clonotype was seen a handful of times. The chain joins TRBV15 to TRBJ1-1, with D uncertain. CDR3 length: 13 amino acids. V lost 0 bases and J lost 8, with 10 bases in between. The germline V gene encodes CDR1 LNHNV and CDR2 YYDKDF (reference sequence). The CDR3 region is CATSRDRGWEAFF. DNA for the CDR3: TGTGCCACCAGCAGAGATCGAGGGTGGGAAGCTTTCTTT.

The chain uses TRBV7-3 and TRBJ2-1; TRBD2 is a possible D gene (6 bases). Germline assignment: CDR1 SGHTA and CDR2 FQGTGA. Trimming cost V 5 bases and J 8 bases, with 13 bases left between them. The CDR3 totals 13 residues. CDR3 sequence reads: CASSPTSLDEQFF. CDR3 DNA sequence: TGTGCCAGCAGCCCGACTAGTTTGGATGAGCAGTTCTTC.

This clonotype was observed a handful of times. This rearrangement joins TRBV5-6 to TRBJ1-1; 8 bases agree with TRBD1. This CDR3 spans 16 amino acids. Losses at the gene ends were 0 bases for V and 0 bases for J; bases not matched to a gene: 4. Germline V gives CDR1 SGHDT, CDR2 YYEEEE. As DNA, the CDR3 is TGTGCCAGCAGCTTGGGGGGACAGGCCTTGAACACTGAAGCTTTCTTT. Translation: CASSLGGQALNTEAFF.

The chain has TRBV15 and TRBJ1-5, with D possibly matching TRBD1 (5 bases). The ends were cut back, 0 bases at V and 6 bases at J, with 9 bases in the middle. Per germline, CDR1 LNHNV and CDR2 YYDKDF (reference sequence). The CDR3 sequence is 14 residues long. The CDR3 sequence: CATSRDSGAQPQHF. DNA of the CDR3: TGTGCCACCAGCAGAGATAGCGGGGCTCAGCCCCAGCATTTT.

The count of this clonotype is one. The chain carries TRBV5-4 and TRBJ1-5; 11 bases line up with TRBD1. The CDR3 has 15 residues. V shed 4 bases and J 6 bases; nucleotides not matched to a gene: 6. In germline, CDR1 is SGHNT, CDR2 YYREEE (reference sequence). The CDR3 nucleotides read TGTGCCAGCAGCGCAGGACAGGGGGCGGCTCAGCCCCAGCATTTT. It is translated as CASSAGQGAAQPQHF.

CDR3 nucleotides: TGTGCCAGCAGTTTAAGCCCCTCTGACAGTTATTCACCCCTCCACTTT. Translated: CASSLSPSDSYSPLHF. The chain couples TRBV27 to TRBJ1-6; D may be TRBD1 (5 bases). The CDR3 extends over 16 amino acids. With 2 bases removed from V and 8 bases from J, the gap between germline ends came to 16 bases. Germline values: CDR1 MNHEY, CDR2 SMNVEV (reference sequence).

The chain employs TRBV6-5 and TRBJ2-6; D not certain. The CDR3 sequence is 17 residues long. The germline V gene has CDR1 MNHEY and CDR2 SVGAGI. V was shortened by 5 bases and J by 0 bases, with 14 bases between the two germline ends. In DNA form, the CDR3 reads TGTGCCAGCAGTCTGCTGGACGTTAACTCTGGGGCCAACGTCCTGACTTTC. This encodes CASSLLDVNSGANVLTF.

The chain recombines TRBV20-1 with TRBJ1-1; D is possibly TRBD1 (5 bases). The CDR3 runs to 11 residues. CDR1 and CDR2 (germline): DFQATT, SNEGSKA (reference sequence). V was pared by 6 bases and J by 7 bases, with 12 bases between. CDR3 region: CSASPGGEAFF. The CDR3 DNA reads as TGCAGTGCATCCCCGGGGGGTGAAGCTTTCTTT.

With regard to this clonotype: One end of the junction does not line up with germline, which may come from a read error. The chain couples TRBV4-1 to TRBJ1-4, with a tentative D call TRBD1 (5 bases). Germline V gene lookup returns CDR1 MGHRA and CDR2 YSYEKL. The CDR3 spans 15 residues. The CDR3 nucleotides read TGCGCCAGCAGCCAAGATGGGGGTGTCGTCGAAACACTGTTTTTT. Translation: CASSQDGGVVETLFF.

V gene TRBV14 combines with J gene TRBJ2-2; the D is unclear. Germline V lookup: CDR1 SGHDN, CDR2 FVKESK. Trimming cost V 4 bases and J 3 bases, with 6 bases left between them. The CDR3 consists of 13 residues. The CDR3, as DNA: TGTGCCAGCAGCCCGTATTACACCGGGGAGCTGTTTTTT. Amino acids: CASSPYYTGELFF.

This clonotype was counted only a few times. This sequence joins TRBV2 and TRBJ2-7; the D is unclear. The CDR3 totals 13 residues. V was shortened by 0 bases and J by 3 bases, with 6 bases between the two germline ends. Germline V gives CDR1 SNHLY, CDR2 FYNNEI. CDR3: CASSEAGFYEQYF. The DNA for the CDR3 is TGTGCCAGCAGTGAAGCTGGGTTCTACGAGCAGTACTTC.